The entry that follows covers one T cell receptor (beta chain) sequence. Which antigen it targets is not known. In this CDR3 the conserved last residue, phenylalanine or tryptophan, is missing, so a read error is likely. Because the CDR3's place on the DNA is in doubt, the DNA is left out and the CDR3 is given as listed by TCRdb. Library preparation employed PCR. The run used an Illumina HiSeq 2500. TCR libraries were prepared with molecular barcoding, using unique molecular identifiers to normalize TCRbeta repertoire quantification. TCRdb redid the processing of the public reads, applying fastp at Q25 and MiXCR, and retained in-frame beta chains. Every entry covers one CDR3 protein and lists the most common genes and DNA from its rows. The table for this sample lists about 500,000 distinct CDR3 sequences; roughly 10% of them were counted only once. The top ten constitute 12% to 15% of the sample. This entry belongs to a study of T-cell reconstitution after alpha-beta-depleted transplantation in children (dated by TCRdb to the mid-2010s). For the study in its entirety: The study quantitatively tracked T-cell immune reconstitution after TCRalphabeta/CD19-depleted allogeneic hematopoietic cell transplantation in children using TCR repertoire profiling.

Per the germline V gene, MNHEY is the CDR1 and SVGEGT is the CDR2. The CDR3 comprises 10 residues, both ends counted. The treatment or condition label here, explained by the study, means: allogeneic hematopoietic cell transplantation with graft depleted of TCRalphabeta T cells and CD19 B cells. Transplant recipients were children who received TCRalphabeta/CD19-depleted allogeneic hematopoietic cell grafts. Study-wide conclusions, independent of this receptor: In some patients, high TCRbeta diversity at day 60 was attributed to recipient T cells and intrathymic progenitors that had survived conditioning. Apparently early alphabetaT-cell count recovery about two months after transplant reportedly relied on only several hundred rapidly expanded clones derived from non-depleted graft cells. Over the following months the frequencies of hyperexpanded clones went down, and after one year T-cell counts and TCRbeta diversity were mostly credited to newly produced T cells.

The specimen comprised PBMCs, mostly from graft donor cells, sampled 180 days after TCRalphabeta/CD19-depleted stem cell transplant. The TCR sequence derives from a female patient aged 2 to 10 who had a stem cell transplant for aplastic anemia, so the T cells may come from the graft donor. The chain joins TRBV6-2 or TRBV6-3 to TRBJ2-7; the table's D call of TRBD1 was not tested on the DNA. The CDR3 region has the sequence CASSPQGAAC.